The subject of this entry is one T cell receptor beta chain. Other DNA sequences from this sample encode an identical CDR3 as well. V was pared by 8 bases and J by 7 bases, with 8 bases of the junction left unmatched. This CDR3 has 13 amino acids. This sample was included in a study of blood T cell repertoires in COVID-19. Study-level background: T cells, B-cell-depleted T cells, or PBMCs provided the cDNA or gDNA that served as material.

TCRdb's copy holds only in-frame clones and misses some; the assay was immunoSEQ multiplex PCR. There are a few hundred thousand clones in the sample; around 88% occur only once, and around an eighth lies in the top ten. The material sequenced was peripheral blood. This chain joins TRBV12-3 or TRBV12-4 and TRBJ1-2; 9 bases are a match to TRBD1. This sequence originates from a woman between 50 and 59 years old with COVID-19, enrolled during active disease. CDR3 sequence reads: CASRGGQGGGYTF. The CDR3 DNA follows: TGTGCCAGCCGCGGGGGACAGGGTGGTGGCTACACCTTC.